Given below is one T cell receptor beta chain in context. Its cognate antigen is unknown. The data originate from a study of T cell responses to AZD1222 COVID-19 vaccine. Overall study context: Samples with a second dose at about 4 or about 12 weeks were pooled together.

Clones were sequenced by immunoSEQ multiplex PCR, and TCRdb holds only the in-frame ones, with some missing. The sample yields about 28,000 clones, about 89% seen once. CDR3 length: 15 residues. Germline V gene data show CDR1 as MGHDK and CDR2 as SYGVNS. V lost 3 bases, J lost 2 bases, and 12 bases lay in between. Study observations and caveats: Donors were chiefly white British, with a greater number of females, and clonal diversity was perhaps underestimated. Only after the peak T cell response were repertoires sampled. Of spike-specific TCRs, nearly half reportedly target regions left unmutated in variants.

V and J are TRBV25-1 and TRBJ2-3, with D tentatively TRBD1 (5 bases). The clonotype comes from an adult in good health. Sequencing used peripheral blood, obtained on day 0 of AZD1222 vaccination. The CDR3 is CASSDPGRHTDTQYF. The CDR3 nucleotides are TGTGCCAGCAGTGACCCAGGGCGCCACACAGATACGCAGTATTTT. The full variable domain, its missing parts supplied by reference TRBV25-1 and TRBJ2-3, is EADIYQTPRYLVIGTGKKITLECSQTMGHDKMYWYQQDPGMELHLIHYSYGVNSTEKGDLSSESTVSRIRTEHFPLTLESARPSHTSQYLCASSDPGRHTDTQYFGPGTRLTVL.